A single T cell receptor beta chain is shown here with its context. Autoimmune disease history or systemic immunosuppression disqualified patients. At baseline, cycle 4 day 1, and cycle 7 day 1, blood was sampled. The sample comes from a study of OX40 agonist ivuxolimab in advanced cancers. Study summary: The dose-escalation cohort was roughly 83% male, with a mean age of approximately 61 years, ranging about 23 to 79.

The data were produced by immunoSEQ multiplex PCR, yet TCRdb's version contains in-frame clones alone and is incomplete. The data contain roughly 92,000 clones, 90% of them singletons. CDR3 size: 14 residues. CDR1 is MNHEY and CDR2 is SMNVEV in the germline V gene (reference sequence). V was shortened by 7 bases and J by 1 base, with 12 bases between the two germline ends. The receptor was derived from an adult with an advanced solid tumor such as melanoma, head and neck, liver or kidney cancer. The source material was CD4+ or CD8+ T cells sorted from blood, sampled in a trial of the OX40 agonist ivuxolimab. The chain links TRBV27 to TRBJ2-3; possible D gene TRBD1, 6 bases. CDR3 coding DNA: TGTGCCAGCAACTCCGGACAGCGCACAGATACGCAGTATTTT. This codes for CASNSGQRTDTQYF.